This TCR beta chain was obtained from a study of T cells in Graves' hyperthyroidism and ophthalmopathy. The source material, RNA transcripts, was used to amplify TCR beta CDR3 regions. A first-round RT-PCR of the TCR CDR3 used the HTBI primer set. Via MiXCR, TCRdb re-called the multiplex PCR reads, giving one row per CDR3 protein. The table lists around 580,000 distinct CDR3 sequences, roughly 46% of them singletons. This clonotype was observed at least ten times. Patients aged 18 to 65 had newly diagnosed hyperthyroidism of under 2 months' duration. Uncontrolled infection, other autoimmune disease, pregnancy and lactation each barred patients from inclusion. This TCR was recovered from a woman younger than 30 with Graves' hyperthyroidism. Sequenced: peripheral blood or thyroid tissue (not recorded which).

The CDR3 loop is CASISGLAGESYEQYF. The CDR3 bases are TGTGCCAGCATTTCGGGACTAGCGGGAGAGTCTTACGAGCAGTACTTC. The rearrangement links TRBV2 to TRBJ2-7, with TRBD2 matching over 14 bases. Germline V gives CDR1 SNHLY, CDR2 FYNNEI. The CDR3 length is 16 residues. V trimming: 7 bases; J trimming: 4 bases; junction bases outside the gene matches: 9. The full variable domain, with the rest looked up from reference TRBV2 and TRBJ2-7, is EPEVTQTPSHQVTQMGQEVILRCVPISNHLYFYWYRQILGQKVEFLVSFYNNEISEKSEIFDDQFSVERPDGSNFTLKIRSTKLEDSAMYFCASISGLAGESYEQYFGPGTRLTVT.